Listed below are T cell receptor beta chains from one sample, sequenced in a study of cytomegalovirus exposure and HLA in healthy donors. The table came from immunoSEQ multiplex PCR; TCRdb's copy has only in-frame clones and leaves some out. The sample consists of approximately 150,000 clones, roughly 80% of them appearing once. The source material was PBMCs. The receptors derive from a woman in her twenties or thirties in good health and CMV-seropositive. Both conserved end residues are part of each CDR3.

TRBJ2-1	TRBV7-2	CASSYYNEQFF
TRBJ2-3	TRBV7-8	CASSSTGKGDTQYF
TRBJ2-5	TRBV14	CASSHASGGRRGTQYF
TRBJ2-3	TRBV4-1	CASSQQTSGVDTQYF
TRBJ1-5	TRBV27	CASSGRLNQPQHF
TRBJ2-5	TRBV7-3	CASSLGLAGVETQYF
TRBJ1-5	TRBV27	CASSRQVDEPQHF
TRBJ1-2	TRBV6-5	CASSPGQLYGYTF
TRBJ2-7	TRBV7-2	CASSQQRQGVEQYF
TRBJ1-1	TRBV6-1	CASIFGRGGPTEAFF
TRBJ2-5	TRBV9	CASSGWGEDRGRLEETQYF
TRBJ1-6	TRBV7-6	CASSLAGQGNSPLHF
TRBJ1-4	TRBV5-4	CASSLKTGGNEKLFF
TRBJ1-6	TRBV7-6	CASSLERADRLRSSYNSPLHF
TRBJ1-1	TRBV30	CASERDSHTEAFF
TRBJ2-7	TRBV7-2	CASSLGGTAFYEQYF
.	TRBV5-1	CASSLRQGAAYEQYF
TRBJ2-2	TRBV7-6	CASSLYLQANTGELFF
TRBJ1-6	TRBV28	CASSLPESPLHF
TRBJ1-1	TRBV4-2	CATSPRDREGTAFF
TRBJ2-7	TRBV7-9	CASSLAQGDSYEQYF
TRBJ2-7	TRBV28	CASTDGQGFNYEQYF
TRBJ1-6	TRBV19	CASSPTGPPLHF
TRBJ1-2	TRBV6-5	CASSSPGGSGVGYTF
TRBJ2-7	TRBV6-6	CASREGPRTYEQYF
TRBJ1-2	TRBV13	CASSGEGADYGYTF
TRBJ1-5	TRBV19	CASSKGGYSNQPQHF
TRBJ1-6	TRBV7-2	CASSLARGSPLHF
TRBJ1-2	TRBV5-1	CASSLVSGGVYGYTF
TRBJ2-5	TRBV5-1	CASNPTSGGLQETQYF
TRBJ1-1	TRBV4-3	CASSPTDRVNTEAFF
TRBJ1-2	TRBV9	CASSVVQEGYTF
TRBJ1-6	TRBV4-3	CASSQRGGGGSPLHF
TRBJ1-2	TRBV4-2	CASSQVQMTLNYGYTF
TRBJ2-7	TRBV7-6	CASSGSQGNSYEQYF
TRBJ2-2	TRBV7-9	CASSFTGAGELFF
TRBJ2-7	TRBV27	CASLPASGSLNEQYF
TRBJ2-1	TRBV9	CASSPAGLTYNEQFF
TRBJ2-3	TRBV18	CASSRGGYTDTQYF
TRBJ2-7	TRBV5-4	CASSAGTQTYEQYF
TRBJ2-7	TRBV6-5	CASSYSRGSPDEQYF
TRBJ2-4	TRBV10-2	CASSESSSRGIQYF
TRBJ1-6	TRBV18	CASSPGPDRTSPLHF
TRBJ1-4	TRBV15	CATSRSRTDLEKLFF
TRBJ1-2	TRBV5-1	CASSLSRQGYGYTF
TRBJ1-1	TRBV7-2	CASSQRTVMNTEAFF
TRBJ1-1	TRBV6-1	CASRLFQGENTEAFF
TRBJ1-1	TRBV2	CASSDSGGGNTEAFF
TRBJ2-1	TRBV11-2	CASSLREQFF
TRBJ2-2	TRBV2	CAITLPLGQGTGELFF
TRBJ1-1	TRBV7-9	CSSSLTRYTEAFF
TRBJ2-1	TRBV7-9	CSSSPGLAGPETFYNEQFF
TRBJ1-3	TRBV11-2	CASSLLQGAGNTIYF
TRBJ1-5	TRBV2	CASSVDSGDNQPQHF